Included here is one TCR beta chain sequence, with context. The V end was cut by 2 bases, the J end by 3 bases, with 9 bases between. Germline assignment: CDR1 SGHDT and CDR2 YYEEEE. The CDR3 is 13 residues long. TCRdb redid the calling of the RT-PCR reads with MiXCR, one entry per CDR3 protein. In the table there are about 700,000 distinct CDR3 sequences, 13% to 15% of which are singletons. The sample taken for sequencing was memory CD4+ T cells from blood. The chain links TRBV5-6 to TRBJ2-7, with a possible D match to TRBD1 (6 bases). The source is a female donor in good health, serving as a healthy control. The CDR3 protein is CASSFQGNYEQYF. Here the CDR3 DNA reads TGTGCCAGCAGCTTCCAGGGGAACTACGAGCAGTACTTC.